This T cell receptor (beta chain) originates from a study of blood T cell repertoires in COVID-19. Overall study context: The samples span acute and convalescent COVID-19 from the United States, Italy and Spain.

In the source study's methods: Nucleated cell counts were estimated from reference gene primer amplification. Measured with immunoSEQ multiplex PCR; TCRdb has only the in-frame clones, and not every one. V, J and clone size are taken as reported in that table, and D and trimming were inferred from the DNA itself. The sample records about 350,000 clones, about 90% being singletons. This clone was observed a handful of times. The TCR was taken from a woman aged 25-40 years who had been exposed to COVID-19. Sequencing used PBMCs or T cells enriched from blood (not recorded which).

Here the CDR3 DNA reads TGTGCCAGCAGTGATATGTTGGGAGGGACGCTCGGAAACACCATATATTTT. This gives the protein CASSDMLGGTLGNTIYF. J is TRBJ1-3 and V is TRBV25-1, with a possible D match to TRBD1 (5 bases). The V gene lost 3 bases and the J gene lost 4 bases, with 19 bases spanning the gap. This CDR3 is built from 17 residues. The V gene's germline CDR1 is MGHDK and CDR2 SYGVNS.